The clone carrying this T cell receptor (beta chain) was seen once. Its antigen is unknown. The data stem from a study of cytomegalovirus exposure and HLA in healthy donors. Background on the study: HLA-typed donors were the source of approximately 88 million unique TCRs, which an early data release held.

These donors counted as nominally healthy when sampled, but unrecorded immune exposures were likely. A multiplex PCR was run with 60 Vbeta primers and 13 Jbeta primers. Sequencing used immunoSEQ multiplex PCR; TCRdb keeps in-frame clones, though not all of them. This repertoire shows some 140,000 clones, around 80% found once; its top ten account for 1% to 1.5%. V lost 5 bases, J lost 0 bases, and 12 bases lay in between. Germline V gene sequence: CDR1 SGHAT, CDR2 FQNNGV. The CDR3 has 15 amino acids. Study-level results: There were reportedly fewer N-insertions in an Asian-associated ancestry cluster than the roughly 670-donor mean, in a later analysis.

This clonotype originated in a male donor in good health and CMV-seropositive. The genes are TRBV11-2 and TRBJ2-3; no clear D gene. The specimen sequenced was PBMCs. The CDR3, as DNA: TGTGCCAGCAGCAGTGAGCCCCGGAGCACAGATACGCAGTATTTT. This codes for CASSSEPRSTDTQYF. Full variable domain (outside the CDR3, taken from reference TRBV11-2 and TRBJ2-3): EAGVAQSPRYKIIEKRQSVAFWCNPISGHATLYWYQQILGQGPKLLIQFQNNGVVDDSQLPKDRFSAERLKGVDSTLKIQPAKLEDSAVYLCASSSEPRSTDTQYFGPGTRLTVL.